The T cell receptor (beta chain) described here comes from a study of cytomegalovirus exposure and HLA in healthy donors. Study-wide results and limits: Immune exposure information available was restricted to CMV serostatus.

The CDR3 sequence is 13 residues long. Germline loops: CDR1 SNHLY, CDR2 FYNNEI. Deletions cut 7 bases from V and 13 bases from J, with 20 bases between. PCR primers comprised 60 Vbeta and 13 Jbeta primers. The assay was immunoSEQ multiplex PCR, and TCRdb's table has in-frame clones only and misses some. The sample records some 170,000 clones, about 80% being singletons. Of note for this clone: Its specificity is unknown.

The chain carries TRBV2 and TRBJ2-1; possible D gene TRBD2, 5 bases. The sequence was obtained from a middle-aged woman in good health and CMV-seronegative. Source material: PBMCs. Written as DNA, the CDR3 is TGTGCCAGCAACGATTTCCTCCGGGATTCTCAGTTCTTC. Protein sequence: CASNDFLRDSQFF.